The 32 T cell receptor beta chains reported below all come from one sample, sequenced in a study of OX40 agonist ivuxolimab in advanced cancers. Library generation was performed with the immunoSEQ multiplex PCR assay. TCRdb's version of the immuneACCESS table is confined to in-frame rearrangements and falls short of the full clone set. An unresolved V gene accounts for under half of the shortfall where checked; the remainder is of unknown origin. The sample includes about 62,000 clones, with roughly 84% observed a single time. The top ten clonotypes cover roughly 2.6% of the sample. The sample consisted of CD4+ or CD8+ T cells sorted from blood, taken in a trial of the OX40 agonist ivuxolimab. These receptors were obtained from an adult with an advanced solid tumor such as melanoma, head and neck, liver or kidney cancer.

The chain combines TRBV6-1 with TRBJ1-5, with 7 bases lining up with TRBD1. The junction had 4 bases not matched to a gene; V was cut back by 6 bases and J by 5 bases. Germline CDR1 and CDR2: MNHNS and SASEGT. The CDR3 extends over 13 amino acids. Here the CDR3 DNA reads TGTGCCAGCAGGGTGACAGGGCATCAGCCCCAGCATTTT. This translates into CASRVTGHQPQHF.

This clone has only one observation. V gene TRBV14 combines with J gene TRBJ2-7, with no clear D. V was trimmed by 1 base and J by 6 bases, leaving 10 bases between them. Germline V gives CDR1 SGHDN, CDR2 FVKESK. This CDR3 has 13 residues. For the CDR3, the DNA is TGTGCCAGCAGCCAAGGAAAGGGTTCCGAGCAGTACTTC. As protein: CASSQGKGSEQYF.

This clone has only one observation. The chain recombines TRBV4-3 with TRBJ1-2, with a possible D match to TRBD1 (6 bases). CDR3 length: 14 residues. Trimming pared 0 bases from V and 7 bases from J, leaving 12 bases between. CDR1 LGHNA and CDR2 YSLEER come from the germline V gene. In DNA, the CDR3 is TGCGCCAGCAGCCAAGATAGGGGGGCGGGTGGCTACACCTTC. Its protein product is CASSQDRGAGGYTF.

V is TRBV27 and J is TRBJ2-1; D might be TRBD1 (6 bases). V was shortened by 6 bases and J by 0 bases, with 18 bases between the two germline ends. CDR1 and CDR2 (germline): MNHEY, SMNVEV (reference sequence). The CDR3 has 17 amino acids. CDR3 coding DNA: TGTGCCAGCAGGGACAGTATACGGATTGGCTCCTACAATGAGCAGTTCTTC. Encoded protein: CASRDSIRIGSYNEQFF.

CDR3 nucleotides: TGTGCCAGCAGCTTGGTTGCCGGGGACACCGCTTACTATGGCTACACCTTC. Its translation is CASSLVAGDTAYYGYTF. The J gene is TRBJ1-2, the V gene TRBV5-6; the D gene is possibly TRBD1 (6 bases). Germline V gives CDR1 SGHDT, CDR2 YYEEEE. V lost 0 bases and J 3 bases, leaving 18 bases between the germline ends. CDR3 length: 17 amino acids.

The CDR3 nucleotides read TGCGCCAGCAGCTTGATGGGAGACATCACTGAAGCTTTCTTT. Encoded protein: CASSLMGDITEAFF. The chain recombines TRBV5-1 with TRBJ1-1, with no clear D. The ends were cut back, 1 base at V and 4 bases at J, with 11 bases in the middle. The CDR3 runs to 14 residues. Germline loops: CDR1 SGHRS, CDR2 YFSETQ.

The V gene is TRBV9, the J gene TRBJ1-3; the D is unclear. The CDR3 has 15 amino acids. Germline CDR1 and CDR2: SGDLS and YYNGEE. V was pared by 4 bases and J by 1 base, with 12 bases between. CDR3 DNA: TGTGCCAGCAGCTCCGAAAGGACGTCTGGAAACACCATATATTTT. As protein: CASSSERTSGNTIYF.

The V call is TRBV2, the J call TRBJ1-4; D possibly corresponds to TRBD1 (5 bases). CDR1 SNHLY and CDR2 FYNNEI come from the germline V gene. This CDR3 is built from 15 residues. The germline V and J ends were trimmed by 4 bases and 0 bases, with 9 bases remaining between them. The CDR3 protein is CASSVGASTNEKLFF. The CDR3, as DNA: TGTGCCAGCAGTGTCGGGGCTTCAACTAATGAAAAACTGTTTTTT.

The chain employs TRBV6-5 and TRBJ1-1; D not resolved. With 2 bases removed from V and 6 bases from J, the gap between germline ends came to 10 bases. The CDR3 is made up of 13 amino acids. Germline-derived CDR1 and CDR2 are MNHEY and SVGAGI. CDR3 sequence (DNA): TGTGCCAGCAGTTACAATGTAGGTGCTGAAGCTTTCTTT. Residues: CASSYNVGAEAFF.

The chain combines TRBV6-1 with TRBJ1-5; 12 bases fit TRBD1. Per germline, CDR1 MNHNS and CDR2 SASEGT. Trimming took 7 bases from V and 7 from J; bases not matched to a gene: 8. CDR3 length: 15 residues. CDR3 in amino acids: CASKTGQGAQQPQHF. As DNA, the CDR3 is TGTGCCAGCAAAACGGGACAGGGGGCCCAGCAGCCCCAGCATTTT.

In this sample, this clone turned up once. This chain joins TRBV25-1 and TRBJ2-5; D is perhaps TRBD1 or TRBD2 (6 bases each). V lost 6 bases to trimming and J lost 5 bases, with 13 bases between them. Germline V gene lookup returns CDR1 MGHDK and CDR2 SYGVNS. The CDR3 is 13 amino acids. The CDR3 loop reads CASRSGARETQYF. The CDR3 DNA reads TGTGCCAGCAGGTCGGGGGCGCGGGAGACCCAGTACTTC.

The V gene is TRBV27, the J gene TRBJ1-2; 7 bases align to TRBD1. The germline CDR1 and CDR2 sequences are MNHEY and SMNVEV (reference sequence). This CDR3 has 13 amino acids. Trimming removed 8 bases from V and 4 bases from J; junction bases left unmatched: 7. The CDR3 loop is CASRRGTAYGYTF. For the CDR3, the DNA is TGTGCCAGCCGAAGGGGGACAGCCTATGGCTACACCTTC.

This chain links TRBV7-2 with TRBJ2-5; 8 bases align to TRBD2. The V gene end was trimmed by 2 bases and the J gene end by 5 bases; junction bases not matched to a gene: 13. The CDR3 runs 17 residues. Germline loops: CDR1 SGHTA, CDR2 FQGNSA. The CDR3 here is CASSLNRGGGRLETQYF. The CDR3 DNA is TGTGCCAGCAGCTTAAACCGGGGGGGCGGGCGCTTGGAGACCCAGTACTTC.

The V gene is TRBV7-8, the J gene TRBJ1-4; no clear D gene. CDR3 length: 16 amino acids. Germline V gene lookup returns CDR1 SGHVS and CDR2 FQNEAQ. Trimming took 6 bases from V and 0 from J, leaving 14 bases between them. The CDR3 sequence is CASRKDTSATNEKLFF. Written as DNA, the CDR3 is TGTGCCAGCAGAAAAGACACCAGTGCAACTAATGAAAAACTGTTTTTT.

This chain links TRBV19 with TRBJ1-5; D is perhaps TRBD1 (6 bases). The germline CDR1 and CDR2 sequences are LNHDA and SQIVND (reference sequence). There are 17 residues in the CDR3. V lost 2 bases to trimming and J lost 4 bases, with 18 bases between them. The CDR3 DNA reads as TGTGCCAGTAGTATAAGAGGGGGGACGATGGGGAATCAGCCCCAGCATTTT. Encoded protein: CASSIRGGTMGNQPQHF.

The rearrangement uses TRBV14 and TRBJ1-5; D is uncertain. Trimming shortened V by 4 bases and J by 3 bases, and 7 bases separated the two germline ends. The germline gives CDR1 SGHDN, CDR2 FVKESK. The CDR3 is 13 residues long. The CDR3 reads CASSLQHNQPQHF. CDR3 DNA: TGTGCCAGCAGCCTACAACACAATCAGCCCCAGCATTTT.

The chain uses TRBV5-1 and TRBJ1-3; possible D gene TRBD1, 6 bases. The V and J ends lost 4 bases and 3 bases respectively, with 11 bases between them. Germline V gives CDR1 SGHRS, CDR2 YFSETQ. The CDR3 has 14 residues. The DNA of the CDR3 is TGCGCCAGCAGCGTGACAGGCAATGGAAACACCATATATTTT. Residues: CASSVTGNGNTIYF.

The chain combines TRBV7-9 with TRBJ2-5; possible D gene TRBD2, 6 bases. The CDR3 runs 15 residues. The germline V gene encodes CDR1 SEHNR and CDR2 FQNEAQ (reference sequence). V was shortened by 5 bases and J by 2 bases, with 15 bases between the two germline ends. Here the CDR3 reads CASSPHFGTQETQYF. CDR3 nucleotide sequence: TGTGCCAGCAGCCCCCATTTTGGGACTCAAGAGACCCAGTACTTC. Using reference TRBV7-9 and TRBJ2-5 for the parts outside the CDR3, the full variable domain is DTGVSQNPRHKITKRGQNVTFRCDPISEHNRLYWYRQTLGQGPEFLTYFQNEAQLEKSRLLSDRFSAERPKGSFSTLEIQRTEQGDSAMYLCASSPHFGTQETQYFGPGTRLLVL.

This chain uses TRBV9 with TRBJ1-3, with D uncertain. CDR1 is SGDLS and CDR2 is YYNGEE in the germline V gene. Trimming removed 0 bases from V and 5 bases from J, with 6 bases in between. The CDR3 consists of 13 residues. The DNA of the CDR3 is TGTGCCAGCAGCGTAGACCAGCGAAACACCATATATTTT. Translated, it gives CASSVDQRNTIYF. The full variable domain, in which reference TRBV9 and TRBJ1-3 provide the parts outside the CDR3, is DSGVTQTPKHLITATGQRVTLRCSPRSGDLSVYWYQQSLDQGLQFLIQYYNGEERAKGNILERFSAQQFPDLHSELNLSSLELGDSALYFCASSVDQRNTIYFGEGSWLTVV.

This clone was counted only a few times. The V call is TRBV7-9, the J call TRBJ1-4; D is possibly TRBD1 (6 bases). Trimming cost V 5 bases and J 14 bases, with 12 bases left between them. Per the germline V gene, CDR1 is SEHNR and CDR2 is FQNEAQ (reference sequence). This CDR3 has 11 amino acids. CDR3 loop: CASSHRDVLFF. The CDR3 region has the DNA TGTGCCAGCAGCCACAGGGATGTGCTGTTTTTT. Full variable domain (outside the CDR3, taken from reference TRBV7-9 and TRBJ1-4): DTGVSQNPRHKITKRGQNVTFRCDPISEHNRLYWYRQTLGQGPEFLTYFQNEAQLEKSRLLSDRFSAERPKGSFSTLEIQRTEQGDSAMYLCASSHRDVLFFGSGTQLSVL.

This CDR3 reads CASSATGDSGNTIYF. DNA for the CDR3: TGTGCCAGCAGTGCGACAGGGGATAGCGGAAACACCATATATTTT. The chain carries TRBV6-5 and TRBJ1-3; 8 bases are a match to TRBD1. CDR1 is MNHEY and CDR2 is SVGAGI in the germline V gene. CDR3 length equals 15 residues. After removal of 5 bases from V and 4 bases from J, the junction contained 7 bases not matched to a gene.

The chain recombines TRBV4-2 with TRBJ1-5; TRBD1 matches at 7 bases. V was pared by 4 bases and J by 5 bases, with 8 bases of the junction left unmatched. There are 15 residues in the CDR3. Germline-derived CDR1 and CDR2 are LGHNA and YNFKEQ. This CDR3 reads CASSPQGTDHQPQHF. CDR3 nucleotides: TGTGCCAGCAGCCCCCAGGGGACAGACCATCAGCCCCAGCATTTT.

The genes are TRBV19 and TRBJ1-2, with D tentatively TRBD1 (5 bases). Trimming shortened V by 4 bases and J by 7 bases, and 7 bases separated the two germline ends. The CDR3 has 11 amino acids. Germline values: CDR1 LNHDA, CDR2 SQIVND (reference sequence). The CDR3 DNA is TGTGCCAGTAGTAGGGGGTTTGGCTACACCTTC. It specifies CASSRGFGYTF. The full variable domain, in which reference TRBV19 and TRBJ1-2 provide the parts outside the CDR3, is DGGITQSPKYLFRKEGQNVTLSCEQNLNHDAMYWYRQDPGQGLRLIYYSQIVNDFQKGDIAEGYSVSREKKESFPLTVTSAQKNPTAFYLCASSRGFGYTFGSGTRLTVV.

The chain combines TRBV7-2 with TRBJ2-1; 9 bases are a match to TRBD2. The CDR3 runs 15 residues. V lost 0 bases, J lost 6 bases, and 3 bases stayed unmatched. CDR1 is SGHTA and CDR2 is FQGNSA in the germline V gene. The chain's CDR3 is CASSLAAGGFNEQFF. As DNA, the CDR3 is TGTGCCAGCAGCTTAGCGGCGGGGGGGTTCAATGAGCAGTTCTTC.

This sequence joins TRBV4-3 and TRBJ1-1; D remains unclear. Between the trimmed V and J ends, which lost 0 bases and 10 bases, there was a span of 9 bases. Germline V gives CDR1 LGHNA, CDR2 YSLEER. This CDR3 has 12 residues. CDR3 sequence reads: CASSQDQTGAFF. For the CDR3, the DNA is TGCGCCAGCAGCCAAGATCAGACGGGAGCTTTCTTT.

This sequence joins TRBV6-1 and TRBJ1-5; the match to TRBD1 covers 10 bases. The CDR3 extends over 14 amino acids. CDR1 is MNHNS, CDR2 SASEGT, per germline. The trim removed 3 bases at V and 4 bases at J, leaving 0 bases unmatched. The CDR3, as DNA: TGTGCCAGCAGTGAGGACAGGGGGAATCAGCCCCAGCATTTT. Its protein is CASSEDRGNQPQHF.

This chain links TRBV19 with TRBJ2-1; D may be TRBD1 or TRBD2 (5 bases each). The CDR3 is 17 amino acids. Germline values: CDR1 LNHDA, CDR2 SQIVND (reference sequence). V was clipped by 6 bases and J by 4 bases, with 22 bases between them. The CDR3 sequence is CASSLGEATSYYNEQFF. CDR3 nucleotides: TGTGCCAGTAGCTTGGGGGAAGCGACCTCCTATTACAATGAGCAGTTCTTC.

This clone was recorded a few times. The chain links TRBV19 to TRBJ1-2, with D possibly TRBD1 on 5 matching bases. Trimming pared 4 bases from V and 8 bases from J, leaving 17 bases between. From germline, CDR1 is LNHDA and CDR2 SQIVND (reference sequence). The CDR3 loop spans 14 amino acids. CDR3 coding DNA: TGTGCCAGTAGTACCCTGGAAGGGGCCGCGGGCTACACCTTC. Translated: CASSTLEGAAGYTF. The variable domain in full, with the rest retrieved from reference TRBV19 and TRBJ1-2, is DGGITQSPKYLFRKEGQNVTLSCEQNLNHDAMYWYRQDPGQGLRLIYYSQIVNDFQKGDIAEGYSVSREKKESFPLTVTSAQKNPTAFYLCASSTLEGAAGYTFGSGTRLTVV.

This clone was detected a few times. The CDR3 DNA sequence: TGTGCCAGCAGTCCGCCGGGGGCGGACGTTACCCTCCACTTT. This sequence encodes CASSPPGADVTLHF. The gene calls are TRBV28 and TRBJ1-6, with D maybe TRBD1 (6 bases). V gave up 5 bases and J gave up 14 bases, with 19 bases separating them. The CDR3 is made up of 14 amino acids. Germline V CDR1 and CDR2: MDHEN, SYDVKM.

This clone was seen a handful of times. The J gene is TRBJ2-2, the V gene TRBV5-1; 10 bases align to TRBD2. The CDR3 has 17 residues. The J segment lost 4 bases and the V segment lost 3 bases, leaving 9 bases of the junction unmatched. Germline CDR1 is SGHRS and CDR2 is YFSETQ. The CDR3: CASSWGWLAGVTGELFF. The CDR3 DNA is TGCGCCAGCAGCTGGGGCTGGCTAGCGGGGGTCACCGGGGAGCTGTTTTTT.

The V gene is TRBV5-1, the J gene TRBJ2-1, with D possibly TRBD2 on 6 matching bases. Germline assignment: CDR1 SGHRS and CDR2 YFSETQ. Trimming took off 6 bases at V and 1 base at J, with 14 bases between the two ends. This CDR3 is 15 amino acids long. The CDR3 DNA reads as TGCGCCAGCATGCCCGGGACTCAATCCTACAATGAGCAGTTCTTC. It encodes CASMPGTQSYNEQFF.

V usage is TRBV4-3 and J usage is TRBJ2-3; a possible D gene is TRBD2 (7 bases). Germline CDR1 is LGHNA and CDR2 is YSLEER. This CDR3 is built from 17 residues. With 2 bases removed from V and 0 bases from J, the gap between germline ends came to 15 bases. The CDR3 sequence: CASSQSSRGLSTDTQYF. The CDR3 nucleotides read TGCGCCAGCAGCCAATCGTCGCGGGGGCTAAGCACAGATACGCAGTATTTT.